Listed below are T cell receptor beta chains from one sample, sequenced in a study of T cells after posttransplantation cyclophosphamide. Generated by immunoSEQ multiplex PCR, the TCRdb table keeps only in-frame clones and is missing some. The table includes about 20,000 clones, 70% to 85% detected once. The specimen comprised PBMCs, sampled after an allogeneic stem cell transplant with post-transplant cyclophosphamide. All receptors derive from a young adult male patient who received an allogeneic stem cell transplant from a related donor, was CMV-positive, and had acute GVHD only. A share of the T cells may be of graft donor origin. The CDR3 runs from the conserved cysteine through the conserved F or W. Each record gives: clone size, D gene, V gene, J gene, CDR3 DNA, CDR3 protein. A D gene is named only where the DNA matches it firmly. Rows give clone size only sometimes, using once, few, many, or a class for an expanded clone.

abundance: NA
d_gene: TRBD1
v_gene: TRBV29-1
j_gene: TRBJ1-2
CDR3nt: TGCAGCGTGAGCGTAGGGGGCCGGGGTGGCTACACCTTC
CDR3aa: CSVSVGGRGGYTF

abundance: NA
d_gene: TRBD1
v_gene: TRBV6-1
j_gene: TRBJ2-2
CDR3nt: TGTGCCAGCAGTGAAGTGGGACAGGCGAACACCGGGGAGCTGTTTTTT
CDR3aa: CASSEVGQANTGELFF

abundance: NA
d_gene: NA
v_gene: TRBV28
j_gene: TRBJ2-2
CDR3nt: TGTGCCAGCAGCTCCCCCAGGGATTCCGGGGAGCTGTTTTTT
CDR3aa: CASSSPRDSGELFF

abundance: NA
d_gene: NA
v_gene: TRBV18
j_gene: TRBJ2-1
CDR3nt: TGTGCCAGCAGCCAAGATTGGGAGCGCTTAGGGGAGCAGTTCTTC
CDR3aa: CASSQDWERLGEQFF

abundance: NA
d_gene: TRBD1
v_gene: TRBV6-5
j_gene: TRBJ2-7
CDR3nt: TGTGCCAGCAGTTTCCGGGACAGGGGTACCTACGAGCAGTACTTC
CDR3aa: CASSFRDRGTYEQYF

abundance: NA
d_gene: TRBD1
v_gene: TRBV2
j_gene: TRBJ1-2
CDR3nt: TGTGCCAGCAGTATCACCGGGACAGGGGATGGCTACACCTTC
CDR3aa: CASSITGTGDGYTF

abundance: NA
d_gene: TRBD1
v_gene: TRBV6-5
j_gene: TRBJ1-2
CDR3nt: TGTGCCAGCAGTTACGCTGTGACAGGGGACTATGGCTACACCTTC
CDR3aa: CASSYAVTGDYGYTF

abundance: NA
d_gene: TRBD2
v_gene: TRBV25-1
j_gene: TRBJ2-3
CDR3nt: TGTGCCAGCAGTGAATATACTAGCGGGGGCACAGATACGCAGTATTTT
CDR3aa: CASSEYTSGGTDTQYF

abundance: NA
d_gene: NA
v_gene: TRBV18
j_gene: TRBJ1-2
CDR3nt: TGTGCCAGCAGTTCACCCCCGGGGGGCTACACCTTC
CDR3aa: CASSSPPGGYTF

abundance: NA
d_gene: TRBD2
v_gene: TRBV5-4
j_gene: TRBJ2-3
CDR3nt: TGTGCCAGCAGCACCCCCACAGCGGGGCGAGATACGCAGTATTTT
CDR3aa: CASSTPTAGRDTQYF

abundance: NA
d_gene: TRBD1
v_gene: TRBV19
j_gene: TRBJ1-4
CDR3nt: TGTGCCAGTAGTACCCGACAGGGTTTCGGTGAAAAACTGTTTTTT
CDR3aa: CASSTRQGFGEKLFF

abundance: once
d_gene: TRBD2
v_gene: TRBV28
j_gene: TRBJ2-1
CDR3nt: TGTGCCAGCAGCCCGGCAGGGAGCGGGGTTTACAATGAGCAGTTCTTC
CDR3aa: CASSPAGSGVYNEQFF

abundance: NA
d_gene: NA
v_gene: TRBV10-1
j_gene: TRBJ2-5
CDR3nt: TGCGCCAGCAGTTTATCAGGGGCCAAGACCCAGTACTTC
CDR3aa: CASSLSGAKTQYF

abundance: NA
d_gene: NA
v_gene: TRBV5-1
j_gene: TRBJ1-1
CDR3nt: TGCGCCAGCAGATTACAGGTTTCCCTGAACACTGAAGCTTTCTTT
CDR3aa: CASRLQVSLNTEAFF

abundance: NA
d_gene: NA
v_gene: TRBV6-6
j_gene: TRBJ1-6
CDR3nt: TGTGCCAGCAGTTATCGGCCGGAGTCCTATTCACCCCTCCACTTT
CDR3aa: CASSYRPESYSPLHF

abundance: NA
d_gene: NA
v_gene: TRBV6-6
j_gene: TRBJ2-3
CDR3nt: TGTGCCAGCAGTTCCCTCACAGATACGCAGTATTTT
CDR3aa: CASSSLTDTQYF

abundance: many
d_gene: NA
v_gene: TRBV7-2
j_gene: TRBJ1-2
CDR3nt: TGTGCCAGCAGCCCGCCTGCGGGAACTAACTATGGCTACACCTTC
CDR3aa: CASSPPAGTNYGYTF

abundance: NA
d_gene: NA
v_gene: TRBV28
j_gene: TRBJ2-7
CDR3nt: TGTGCCAGCAGTTTATTTTCCCCTCCCTACGAGCAGTACTTC
CDR3aa: CASSLFSPPYEQYF

abundance: NA
d_gene: TRBD1
v_gene: TRBV7-2
j_gene: TRBJ1-2
CDR3nt: TGTGCCAGCAGCTTGGGGACAGGGTCGGATCTCGTGGCTTATGGCTACACCTTC
CDR3aa: CASSLGTGSDLVAYGYTF

abundance: NA
d_gene: NA
v_gene: TRBV4-1
j_gene: TRBJ2-1
CDR3nt: TGCGCCAGCAGCCAGCAGGACTCGATCTCCTACAATGAGCAGTTCTTC
CDR3aa: CASSQQDSISYNEQFF

abundance: NA
d_gene: NA
v_gene: TRBV14
j_gene: TRBJ1-5
CDR3nt: TGTGCCAGAAAAAACATTTCAGGCCGATGTCAGCCCCAGCATTTT
CDR3aa: CARKNISGRCQPQHF

abundance: NA
d_gene: NA
v_gene: TRBV7-9
j_gene: TRBJ1-4
CDR3nt: TGTGCCAGCAGCTTAGCGGGGGGAGTCGAAAAACTGTTTTTT
CDR3aa: CASSLAGGVEKLFF

abundance: few
d_gene: NA
v_gene: TRBV4-3
j_gene: TRBJ1-2
CDR3nt: TGCGCCAGCAGCCAAGAGACACGAAGTATACTTAATGGCTACACCTTC
CDR3aa: CASSQETRSILNGYTF

abundance: once
d_gene: NA
v_gene: TRBV6-1
j_gene: TRBJ2-7
CDR3nt: TGTGCCAGCAGTATCTACCAGGGTGGTGGGTACTTC
CDR3aa: CASSIYQGGGYF

abundance: NA
d_gene: TRBD2
v_gene: TRBV10-3
j_gene: TRBJ2-5
CDR3nt: TGTGCCAGCGGGGGGCTAGAGACCCAGTACTTC
CDR3aa: CASGGLETQYF

abundance: NA
d_gene: NA
v_gene: TRBV12-5
j_gene: TRBJ1-5
CDR3nt: TGTGCTAGTGGTTTAGGGAGCTGGGAGCCCCAGCATTTT
CDR3aa: CASGLGSWEPQHF

abundance: NA
d_gene: TRBD1
v_gene: TRBV30
j_gene: TRBJ1-2
CDR3nt: TGTGCCTGGAACCGGGACAGGGGTGATGGTGGCTACACCTTC
CDR3aa: CAWNRDRGDGGYTF

abundance: NA
d_gene: NA
v_gene: TRBV6-6
j_gene: TRBJ1-5
CDR3nt: TGTGCCAGCAGTTACTCCCGGGACATTAATCAGCCCCAGCATTTT
CDR3aa: CASSYSRDINQPQHF

abundance: NA
d_gene: NA
v_gene: TRBV6-5
j_gene: TRBJ1-3
CDR3nt: TGTGCCACACACAGTGCCGGAAACACCATATATTTT
CDR3aa: CATHSAGNTIYF

abundance: NA
d_gene: NA
v_gene: TRBV4-3
j_gene: TRBJ1-2
CDR3nt: TGCGCCAGCAGCCAAGACGCAATAAAGGGGGACCTCTATGGCTACACCTTC
CDR3aa: CASSQDAIKGDLYGYTF

abundance: NA
d_gene: NA
v_gene: TRBV2
j_gene: TRBJ2-7
CDR3nt: TGTGCCAGCAAAACCGGGACTCTCTCCTACGAGCAGTACTTC
CDR3aa: CASKTGTLSYEQYF

abundance: NA
d_gene: NA
v_gene: TRBV15
j_gene: TRBJ2-3
CDR3nt: TGTGCCACCAGCAGAGATGAGGATACGCAGTATTTT
CDR3aa: CATSRDEDTQYF

abundance: few
d_gene: TRBD1
v_gene: TRBV29-1
j_gene: TRBJ2-5
CDR3nt: TGCAGCGTTCTTCCCCAGGGGGCTCGAGGAGAGACCCAGTACTTC
CDR3aa: CSVLPQGARGETQYF

abundance: NA
d_gene: NA
v_gene: TRBV11-2
j_gene: TRBJ2-1
CDR3nt: TGTGCCAGCAGCAACAGCCCCAGGTCAAGTGTTGAGCAGTTCTTC
CDR3aa: CASSNSPRSSVEQFF

abundance: NA
d_gene: TRBD1
v_gene: TRBV30
j_gene: TRBJ1-1
CDR3nt: TGTGCCTGGAGCCACCGACAGGGCAGTCGGTTAACTGAAGCTTTCTTT
CDR3aa: CAWSHRQGSRLTEAFF

abundance: few
d_gene: TRBD1
v_gene: TRBV19
j_gene: TRBJ1-5
CDR3nt: TGTGCCAGTAGTACCGGGGACAGATTAGGATATAGCAATCAGCCCCAGCATTTT
CDR3aa: CASSTGDRLGYSNQPQHF

abundance: NA
d_gene: TRBD1
v_gene: TRBV7-9
j_gene: TRBJ2-1
CDR3nt: TGTGCCAGCAGCGGCGGACAGGGGCCCTACAATGAGCAGTTCTTC
CDR3aa: CASSGGQGPYNEQFF

abundance: few
d_gene: TRBD1
v_gene: TRBV6-1
j_gene: TRBJ1-4
CDR3nt: TGTGCCAGCAGTGCTACCGGGACAGGGATCGAAAAACTGTTTTTT
CDR3aa: CASSATGTGIEKLFF

abundance: NA
d_gene: NA
v_gene: TRBV7-3
j_gene: TRBJ1-1
CDR3nt: TGTGCCAGCAGCCTATGGGGGCAGAACACTGAAGCTTTCTTT
CDR3aa: CASSLWGQNTEAFF

abundance: NA
d_gene: TRBD1
v_gene: TRBV5-4
j_gene: TRBJ1-6
CDR3nt: TGTGCCAGCAGCCCGGGACAGGGGTTAGGTAGTAATTCACCCCTCCACTTT
CDR3aa: CASSPGQGLGSNSPLHF

abundance: few
d_gene: TRBD1
v_gene: TRBV5-1
j_gene: TRBJ1-5
CDR3nt: TGCGCCAGCAGCTTGGGGACAGGGGGCTTGAGCAATCAGCCCCAGCATTTT
CDR3aa: CASSLGTGGLSNQPQHF

abundance: NA
d_gene: NA
v_gene: TRBV7-9
j_gene: TRBJ1-2
CDR3nt: TGTGCCAGCAGCCCGCCTGCGGGAACTAACTATGGCTACACCTTC
CDR3aa: CASSPPAGTNYGYTF

abundance: NA
d_gene: NA
v_gene: TRBV19
j_gene: TRBJ1-6
CDR3nt: TGTGCCAGCCGCCTTTGGCAGAATAATTCACCCCTCCACTTT
CDR3aa: CASRLWQNNSPLHF

abundance: NA
d_gene: NA
v_gene: TRBV6-5
j_gene: TRBJ2-3
CDR3nt: TGTGCCAGCAGTTCCGGCAGGGTATCAGATACGCAGTATTTT
CDR3aa: CASSSGRVSDTQYF

abundance: few
d_gene: NA
v_gene: TRBV19
j_gene: TRBJ2-5
CDR3nt: TGTGCCAGTAGTATGCGGGGACAGCAAGAGACCCAGTACTTC
CDR3aa: CASSMRGQQETQYF

abundance: few
d_gene: TRBD2
v_gene: TRBV18
j_gene: TRBJ2-7
CDR3nt: TGTGCCAGCTCACCCGGGAGGGGGAGAGGATACGAGCAGTACTTC
CDR3aa: CASSPGRGRGYEQYF

abundance: few
d_gene: TRBD1
v_gene: TRBV4-1
j_gene: TRBJ2-1
CDR3nt: TGCGCCAGCAGCCAAGGACAGGGGGACTACAATGAGCAGTTCTTC
CDR3aa: CASSQGQGDYNEQFF

abundance: few
d_gene: TRBD1
v_gene: TRBV10-1
j_gene: TRBJ2-5
CDR3nt: TGCGCCAGCAATCGGGGACAGGGCGGTAAGACCCAGTACTTC
CDR3aa: CASNRGQGGKTQYF

abundance: NA
d_gene: NA
v_gene: TRBV5-1
j_gene: TRBJ2-5
CDR3nt: TGCGCCAGCAGCTTGGTTGGAGGGGGCGGAGAGACCCAGTACTTC
CDR3aa: CASSLVGGGGETQYF

abundance: many
d_gene: NA
v_gene: TRBV4-3
j_gene: TRBJ2-2
CDR3nt: TGCGCCAGCAGCGTAATACAGGGCGCCGGGGAGCTGTTTTTT
CDR3aa: CASSVIQGAGELFF

abundance: few
d_gene: TRBD1
v_gene: TRBV10-3
j_gene: TRBJ1-6
CDR3nt: TGTGCCATCAGTCAGGGGGGGACAGGGAATTCACCCCTCCACTTT
CDR3aa: CAISQGGTGNSPLHF

abundance: NA
d_gene: NA
v_gene: TRBV6-6
j_gene: TRBJ2-7
CDR3nt: TGTGCCAGCAGTTACTCGAGTAACCCCACCTACGAGCAGTACTTC
CDR3aa: CASSYSSNPTYEQYF

abundance: NA
d_gene: NA
v_gene: TRBV27
j_gene: TRBJ2-1
CDR3nt: TGTGCCAGCAGTTCGACTCTCGGATCCCTCTTCGTCAACAATGAGCAGTTCTTC
CDR3aa: CASSSTLGSLFVNNEQFF

abundance: NA
d_gene: TRBD1
v_gene: TRBV2
j_gene: TRBJ1-2
CDR3nt: TGTGCCAGCAGTATCAGACAGGGGGCCCTCTATGGCTACACCTTC
CDR3aa: CASSIRQGALYGYTF

abundance: NA
d_gene: NA
v_gene: TRBV7-8
j_gene: TRBJ2-7
CDR3nt: TGTGCCAGCAGCTTAGGATCGGGGGGCCGCCTCTACGAGCAGTACTTC
CDR3aa: CASSLGSGGRLYEQYF

abundance: many
d_gene: TRBD1
v_gene: TRBV10-3
j_gene: TRBJ1-1
CDR3nt: TGTGCCATCAGCACAGGGGGGACCACTGAAGCTTTCTTT
CDR3aa: CAISTGGTTEAFF

abundance: NA
d_gene: NA
v_gene: TRBV11-2
j_gene: TRBJ2-5
CDR3nt: TGTGCCAGCAGCTTAGACGGGCAGGGCGGAGAGACCCAGTACTTC
CDR3aa: CASSLDGQGGETQYF

abundance: NA
d_gene: NA
v_gene: TRBV5-1
j_gene: TRBJ2-2
CDR3nt: TGCGCCAGCAGCTTGAACTTGCCGGGGACCGGGGAGCTGTTTTTT
CDR3aa: CASSLNLPGTGELFF

abundance: NA
d_gene: TRBD1
v_gene: TRBV6-6
j_gene: TRBJ2-3
CDR3nt: TGTGCCAGCAGCAAGGGACAGCTTACTAGCACAGATACGCAGTATTTT
CDR3aa: CASSKGQLTSTDTQYF